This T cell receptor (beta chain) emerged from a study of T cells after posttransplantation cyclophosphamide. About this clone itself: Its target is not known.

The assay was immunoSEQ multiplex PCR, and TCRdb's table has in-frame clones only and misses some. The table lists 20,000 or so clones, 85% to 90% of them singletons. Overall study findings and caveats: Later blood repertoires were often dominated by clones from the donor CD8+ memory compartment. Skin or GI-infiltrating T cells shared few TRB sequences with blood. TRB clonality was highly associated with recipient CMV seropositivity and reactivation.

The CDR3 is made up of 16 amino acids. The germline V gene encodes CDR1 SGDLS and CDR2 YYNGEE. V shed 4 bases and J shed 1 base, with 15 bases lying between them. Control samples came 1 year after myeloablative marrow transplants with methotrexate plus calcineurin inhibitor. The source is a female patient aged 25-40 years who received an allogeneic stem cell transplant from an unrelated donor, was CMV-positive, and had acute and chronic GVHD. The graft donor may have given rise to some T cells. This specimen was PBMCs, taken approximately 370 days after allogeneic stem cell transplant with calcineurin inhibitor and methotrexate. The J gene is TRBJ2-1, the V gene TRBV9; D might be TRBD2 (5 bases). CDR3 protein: CASSPPAGGSYNEQFF. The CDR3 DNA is TGTGCCAGCAGCCCCCCGGCGGGTGGGTCCTACAATGAGCAGTTCTTC.